The 14 T cell receptor beta chains given below trace back to one sample, sequenced in a study of persistence of HIV-infected CD4 T cells. The antigens of these receptors remain unknown. The immunoSEQ assay was version 4, run in survey mode. Profiling relied on immunoSEQ multiplex PCR, and the TCRdb table lists in-frame clones only, not all of them. The sample yields tens of thousands of clones, about 80% seen once. Cells were stimulated with CMV-infected fibroblast lysates at 10 ug/mL. CD40L-negative CD69-negative CD45RO-high memory CD4+ T cells were sorted as populations depleted of antigen-responding cells. Sequenced here: CD4+ T cells sorted from PBMCs after roughly 17-hour stimulation, sampled from a patient who received antiretroviral therapy. These receptors all stem from an adult woman with HIV who was CMV-seropositive.

V gene TRBV6-5 combines with J gene TRBJ1-1; D uncertain. Per germline, CDR1 MNHEY and CDR2 SVGAGI. The CDR3 sequence is 14 residues long. Trimming removed 4 bases from V and 4 bases from J, with 13 bases in between. CDR3 in amino acids: CASSWNRGSTEAFF. The CDR3 DNA reads as TGTGCCAGCAGTTGGAATCGCGGAAGCACTGAAGCTTTCTTT.

This chain joins TRBV7-2 and TRBJ1-1; D not certain. Germline CDR1 SGHTA, CDR2 FQGNSA. The V and J ends lost 2 bases and 0 bases respectively, with 10 bases between them. The CDR3 sequence is 15 residues long. The CDR3 DNA reads as TGTGCCAGCAGCTTATCATGGACGGTGAACACTGAAGCTTTCTTT. Amino acids: CASSLSWTVNTEAFF. Supplemented by reference TRBV7-2 and TRBJ1-1, the full variable domain reads GAGVSQSPSNKVTEKGKDVELRCDPISGHTALYWYRQSLGQGLEFLIYFQGNSAPDKSGLPSDRFSAERTGGSVSTLTIQRTQQEDSAVYLCASSLSWTVNTEAFFGQGTRLTVV.

V usage is TRBV9 and J usage is TRBJ2-7; D may be TRBD1 (5 bases). The CDR3 totals 15 residues. V lost 3 bases, J lost 5 bases, and 18 bases lay in between. Germline-derived CDR1 and CDR2 are SGDLS and YYNGEE. Written as DNA, the CDR3 is TGTGCCAGCAGCGGAAGTGCGACAGCAAAAGACGAGCAGTACTTC. Translated, it gives CASSGSATAKDEQYF.

This clone appeared a single time. The chain links TRBV6-1 to TRBJ1-6; D remains ambiguous. Trimming took off 1 base at V and 4 bases at J, with 2 bases between the two ends. In germline, CDR1 is MNHNS, CDR2 SASEGT. The CDR3 covers 13 residues. CDR3 DNA sequence: TGTGCCAGCAGTGAAGGGTATAATTCACCCCTCCACTTT. Its translation is CASSEGYNSPLHF.

The rearrangement uses TRBV15 and TRBJ2-5; possibly TRBD2 for D (6 bases). Germline CDR1 is LNHNV and CDR2 is YYDKDF (reference sequence). V gave up 0 bases and J gave up 0 bases, with 8 bases separating them. This CDR3 is 15 amino acids long. CDR3 protein: CATSRDSGHQETQYF. The CDR3 nucleotides are TGTGCCACCAGCAGAGATAGCGGACACCAAGAGACCCAGTACTTC.

CDR3 loop: CASTGDHYGYTF. CDR3 coding DNA: TGCGCCAGCACAGGGGATCACTATGGCTACACCTTC. The chain carries TRBV5-1 and TRBJ1-2; possibly TRBD1 for D (6 bases). The V gene's germline CDR1 is SGHRS and CDR2 YFSETQ. CDR3 length equals 12 residues. Trimming stripped 6 bases from V and 3 bases from J, with 9 bases between.

This chain connects TRBV7-3 to TRBJ2-3, with 8 bases identical to TRBD2. The CDR3 is 15 amino acids. The ends lost 5 bases at V and 4 bases at J; junction bases unmatched: 8. Germline V lookup: CDR1 SGHTA, CDR2 FQGTGA. Written as DNA, the CDR3 is TGTGCCAGCAGCCAGGTCGGGGGGGCAGCAGATACGCAGTATTTT. Encoded protein: CASSQVGGAADTQYF.

The J gene is TRBJ1-1, the V gene TRBV5-5; perhaps TRBD1 as D (6 bases). The CDR3 contains 16 residues. V was trimmed by 4 bases and J by 1 base, leaving 17 bases between them. Germline assignment: CDR1 SGHKS and CDR2 YYEKEE (reference sequence). The DNA for the CDR3 is TGTGCCAGCAGCCCCACCGCGGGGGGGGCGAACACTGAAGCTTTCTTT. This gives the protein CASSPTAGGANTEAFF.

This clone appeared once. J is TRBJ2-5 and V is TRBV5-1; D is possibly TRBD1 (6 bases). Looked up from germline, CDR1 is SGHRS and CDR2 is YFSETQ. The CDR3 is made up of 13 amino acids. V lost 6 bases, J lost 2 bases, and 11 bases lay in between. In DNA, the CDR3 is TGCGCCAGCAAAATAGGACAGCAAGAGACCCAGTACTTC. Amino acids: CASKIGQQETQYF.

This clone appeared a single time. The sample holds other DNA sequences that translate to the same CDR3. The chain combines TRBV5-1 with TRBJ2-2; D call uncertain. Germline V lookup: CDR1 SGHRS, CDR2 YFSETQ. The V gene lost 0 bases and the J gene lost 6 bases, with 6 bases spanning the gap. This CDR3 has 13 residues. DNA of the CDR3: TGCGCCAGCAGCTTGGTCGGGTCCGGGGAGCTGTTTTTT. Encoded protein: CASSLVGSGELFF.

The J gene is TRBJ2-6, the V gene TRBV7-9; D gene uncertain. V was clipped by 1 base and J by 0 bases, with 7 bases between them. In germline, CDR1 is SEHNR, CDR2 FQNEAQ (reference sequence). CDR3 length: 16 amino acids. The CDR3 DNA reads TGTGCCAGCAGCTTAGGGCACCTCTCTGGGGCCAACGTCCTGACTTTC. This gives the protein CASSLGHLSGANVLTF. Using reference TRBV7-9 and TRBJ2-6 for the parts outside the CDR3, the full variable domain is DTGVSQNPRHKITKRGQNVTFRCDPISEHNRLYWYRQTLGQGPEFLTYFQNEAQLEKSRLLSDRFSAERPKGSFSTLEIQRTEQGDSAMYLCASSLGHLSGANVLTFGAGSRLTVL.

The CDR3 DNA is TGTGCCATCAGTGAGGGCATGGGAGATTTAGGCTATGGCTACACCTTC. It encodes CAISEGMGDLGYGYTF. The chain links TRBV10-3 to TRBJ1-2; unclear D gene. There are 16 residues in the CDR3. Germline values: CDR1 ENHRY, CDR2 SYGVKD. The ends were cut back, 2 bases at V and 4 bases at J, with 17 bases in the middle.

In its sample, this clone was seen a few times. The chain uses TRBV2 and TRBJ1-5; no clear D gene. This CDR3 has 13 amino acids. CDR1 is SNHLY and CDR2 is FYNNEI in the germline V gene. Trimming took 0 bases from V and 6 from J, leaving 6 bases between them. CDR3 region: CASSEALRQPQHF. CDR3 nucleotide sequence: TGTGCCAGCAGTGAAGCGCTTCGTCAGCCCCAGCATTTT.

The chain uses TRBV23-1 and TRBJ1-5; 8 nucleotides align to TRBD1. TRBV23-1 is classed as an ORF, of uncertain function. The junction had 16 bases not matched to a gene; V was cut back by 9 bases and J by 6 bases. The CDR3 extends over 16 amino acids. The DNA for the CDR3 is TGCGCCAGTCTAACCATGCCGGGACAGGCTTTTCAGCCCCAGCATTTT. Encoded protein: CASLTMPGQAFQPQHF.